This T cell receptor (beta chain) was recorded in a study of T cell responses to AZD1222 COVID-19 vaccine. Study conclusions and caveats: Two AZD1222 doses significantly raised spike-specific TCR breadth and depth over controls.

The protocol was immunoSEQ multiplex PCR, while the TCRdb copy is restricted to in-frame clones and leaves out a portion. The table records about 150,000 clones, roughly 90% of them present only once. This clone appeared a single time. Its target is unknown. This CDR3 has 16 amino acids. Trimming removed 2 bases at V and 1 base at J, with 11 bases between. The germline V gene encodes CDR1 MNHEY and CDR2 SVGEGT. The sequence came from an adult who received the AZD1222 COVID-19 vaccine. Sequences were derived from peripheral blood, sampled 28 days after the second AZD1222 dose. V gene TRBV6-2 or TRBV6-3 combines with J gene TRBJ2-2; D unclear. CDR3 in DNA: TGTGCCAGCAGTTACCCCATCGGCTTGAACACCGGGGAGCTGTTTTTT. The encoded protein is CASSYPIGLNTGELFF.